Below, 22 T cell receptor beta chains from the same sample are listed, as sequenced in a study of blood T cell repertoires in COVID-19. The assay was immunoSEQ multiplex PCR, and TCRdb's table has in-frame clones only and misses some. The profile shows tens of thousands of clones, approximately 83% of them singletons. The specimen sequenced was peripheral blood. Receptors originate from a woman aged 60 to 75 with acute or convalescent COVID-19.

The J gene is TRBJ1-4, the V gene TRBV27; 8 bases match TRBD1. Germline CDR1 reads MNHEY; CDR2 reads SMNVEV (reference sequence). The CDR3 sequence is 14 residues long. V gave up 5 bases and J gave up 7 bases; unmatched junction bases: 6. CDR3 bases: TGTGCCAGCAGTATTCAGGGGGCAGGTGAAAAACTGTTTTTT. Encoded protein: CASSIQGAGEKLFF.

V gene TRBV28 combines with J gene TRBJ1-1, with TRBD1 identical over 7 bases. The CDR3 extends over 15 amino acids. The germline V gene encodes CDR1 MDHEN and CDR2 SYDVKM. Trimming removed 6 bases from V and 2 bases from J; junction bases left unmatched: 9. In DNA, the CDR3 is TGTGCCAGCAGCCAACCAACAGGGGCCAACACTGAAGCTTTCTTT. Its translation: CASSQPTGANTEAFF.

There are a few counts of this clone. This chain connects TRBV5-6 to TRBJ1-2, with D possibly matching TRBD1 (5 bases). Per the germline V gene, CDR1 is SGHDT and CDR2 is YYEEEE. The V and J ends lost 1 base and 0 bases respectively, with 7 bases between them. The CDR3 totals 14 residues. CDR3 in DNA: TGTGCCAGCAGCTTGCCGGGGGCTAACTATGGCTACACCTTC. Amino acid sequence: CASSLPGANYGYTF.

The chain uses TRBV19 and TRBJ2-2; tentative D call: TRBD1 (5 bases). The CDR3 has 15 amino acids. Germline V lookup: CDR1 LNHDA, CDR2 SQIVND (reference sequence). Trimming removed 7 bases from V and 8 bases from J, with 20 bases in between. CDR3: CASNIPSTVSGELFF. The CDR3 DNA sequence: TGTGCCAGTAATATCCCCTCGACAGTCTCAGGGGAGCTGTTTTTT.

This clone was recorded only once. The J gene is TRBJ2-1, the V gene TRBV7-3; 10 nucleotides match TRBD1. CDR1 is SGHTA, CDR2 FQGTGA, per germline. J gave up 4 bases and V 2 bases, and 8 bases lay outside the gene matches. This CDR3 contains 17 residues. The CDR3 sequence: CASSLFLRDRGYNEQFF. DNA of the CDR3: TGTGCCAGCAGCTTATTTTTAAGGGACAGGGGTTACAATGAGCAGTTCTTC.

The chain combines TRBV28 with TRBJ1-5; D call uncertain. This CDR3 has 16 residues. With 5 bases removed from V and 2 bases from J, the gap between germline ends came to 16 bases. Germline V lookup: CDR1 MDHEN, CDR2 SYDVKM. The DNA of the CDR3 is TGTGCCAGCAGTACCGGAGGAACTCATGGCAATCAGCCCCAGCATTTT. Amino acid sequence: CASSTGGTHGNQPQHF.

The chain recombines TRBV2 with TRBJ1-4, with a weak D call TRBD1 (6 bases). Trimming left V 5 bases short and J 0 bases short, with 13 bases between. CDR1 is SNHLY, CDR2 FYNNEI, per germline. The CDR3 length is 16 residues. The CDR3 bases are TGTGCCAGCAGTAGGACAGACAGTTCAACTAATGAAAAACTGTTTTTT. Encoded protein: CASSRTDSSTNEKLFF.

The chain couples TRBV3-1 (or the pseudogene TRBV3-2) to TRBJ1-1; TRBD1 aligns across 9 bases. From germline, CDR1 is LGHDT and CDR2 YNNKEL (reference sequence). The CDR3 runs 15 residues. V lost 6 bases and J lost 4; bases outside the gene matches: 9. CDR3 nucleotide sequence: TGTGCCAGCAGGGGAGGGGGACAGGGTTCCACTGAAGCTTTCTTT. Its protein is CASRGGGQGSTEAFF.

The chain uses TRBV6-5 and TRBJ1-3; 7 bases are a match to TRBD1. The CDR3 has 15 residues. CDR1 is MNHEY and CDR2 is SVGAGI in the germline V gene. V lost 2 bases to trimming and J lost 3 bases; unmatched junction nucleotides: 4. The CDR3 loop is CASSYATGNGNTIYF. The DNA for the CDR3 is TGTGCCAGCAGTTACGCGACAGGGAATGGAAACACCATATATTTT.

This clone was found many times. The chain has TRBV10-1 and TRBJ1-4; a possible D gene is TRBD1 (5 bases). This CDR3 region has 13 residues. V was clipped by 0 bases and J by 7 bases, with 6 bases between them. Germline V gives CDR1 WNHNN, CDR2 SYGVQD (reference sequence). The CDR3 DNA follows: TGCGCCAGCAGTGAGTCGACAGTTGAAAAACTGTTTTTT. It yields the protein CASSESTVEKLFF.

The CDR3 spells CASSQYRADTQYF. The CDR3 DNA is TGCGCCAGCAGCCAGTACAGGGCAGATACGCAGTATTTT. The V gene is TRBV4-1, the J gene TRBJ2-3; a possible D gene is TRBD1 (6 bases). Trimming stripped 3 bases from V and 4 bases from J, with 8 bases between. The CDR3 runs to 13 residues. Per germline, CDR1 MGHRA and CDR2 YSYEKL.

This CDR3 is CASHTTGLGDGYTF. CDR3 bases: TGTGCCAGCCACACTACAGGGCTCGGAGATGGCTACACCTTC. This chain joins TRBV6-5 and TRBJ1-2; possible D gene TRBD1, 6 bases. This CDR3 region has 14 residues. Germline values: CDR1 MNHEY, CDR2 SVGAGI. The V gene lost 8 bases and the J gene lost 6 bases, with 19 bases spanning the gap.

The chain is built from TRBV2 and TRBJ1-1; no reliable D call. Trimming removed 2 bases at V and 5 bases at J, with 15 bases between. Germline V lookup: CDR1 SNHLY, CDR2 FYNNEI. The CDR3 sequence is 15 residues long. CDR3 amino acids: CASSERDSGRTEAFF. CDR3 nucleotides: TGTGCCAGCAGTGAACGGGATTCGGGGAGGACTGAAGCTTTCTTT.

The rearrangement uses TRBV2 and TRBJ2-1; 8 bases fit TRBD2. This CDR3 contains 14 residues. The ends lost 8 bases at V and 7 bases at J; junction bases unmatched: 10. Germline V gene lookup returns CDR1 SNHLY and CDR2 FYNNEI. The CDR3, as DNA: TGTGCCAGCGGCGGCGGGGGGATCGGTAATGAGCAGTTCTTC. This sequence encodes CASGGGGIGNEQFF.

The CDR3 sequence is CASSSETGDRGYLTKQPQHF. The DNA of the CDR3 is TGTGCCAGCAGTTCGGAAACCGGGGACAGGGGGTATCTTACGAAGCAGCCCCAGCATTTT. This chain links TRBV27 with TRBJ1-5; TRBD1 aligns across 11 bases. Unmatched junction bases numbered 21, after V lost 4 bases and J lost 7 bases. The V gene's germline CDR1 is MNHEY and CDR2 SMNVEV (reference sequence). This CDR3 has 20 amino acids.

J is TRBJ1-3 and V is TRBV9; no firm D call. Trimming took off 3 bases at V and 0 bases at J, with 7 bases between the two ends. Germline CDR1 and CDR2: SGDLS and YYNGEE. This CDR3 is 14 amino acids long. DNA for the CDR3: TGTGCCAGCAGCGGCCGGTCCTCTGGAAACACCATATATTTT. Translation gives CASSGRSSGNTIYF.

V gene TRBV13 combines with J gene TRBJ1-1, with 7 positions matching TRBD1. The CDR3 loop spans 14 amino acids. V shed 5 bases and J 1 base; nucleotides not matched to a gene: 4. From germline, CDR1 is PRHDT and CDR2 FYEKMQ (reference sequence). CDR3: CASSLDRENTEAFF. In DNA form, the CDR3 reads TGTGCCAGCAGCCTCGACAGGGAGAACACTGAAGCTTTCTTT.

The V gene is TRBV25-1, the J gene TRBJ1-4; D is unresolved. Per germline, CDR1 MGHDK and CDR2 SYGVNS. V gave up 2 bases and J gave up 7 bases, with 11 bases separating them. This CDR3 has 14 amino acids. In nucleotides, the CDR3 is TGTGCCAGCAGTGAACTCAGTCTTCGTGAAAAACTGTTTTTT. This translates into CASSELSLREKLFF.

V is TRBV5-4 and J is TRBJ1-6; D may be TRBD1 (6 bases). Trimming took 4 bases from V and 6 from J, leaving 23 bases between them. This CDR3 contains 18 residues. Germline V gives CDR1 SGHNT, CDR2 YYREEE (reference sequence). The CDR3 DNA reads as TGTGCCAGCAGCCCCGAAGATTACGGAGGACAGATTAATTCACCCCTCCACTTT. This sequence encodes CASSPEDYGGQINSPLHF. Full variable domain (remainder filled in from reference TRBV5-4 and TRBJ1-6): ETGVTQSPTHLIKTRGQQVTLRCSSQSGHNTVSWYQQALGQGPQFIFQYYREEENGRGNFPPRFSGLQFPNYSSELNVNALELDDSALYLCASSPEDYGGQINSPLHFGNGTRLTVT.

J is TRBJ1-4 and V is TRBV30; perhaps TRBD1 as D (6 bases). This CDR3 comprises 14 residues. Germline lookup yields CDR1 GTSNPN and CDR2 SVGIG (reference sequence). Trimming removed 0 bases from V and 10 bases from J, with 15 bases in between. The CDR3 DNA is TGTGCCTGGAGTGTAGTGGTCAGGGGCGGAAAACTGTTTTTT. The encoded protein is CAWSVVVRGGKLFF.

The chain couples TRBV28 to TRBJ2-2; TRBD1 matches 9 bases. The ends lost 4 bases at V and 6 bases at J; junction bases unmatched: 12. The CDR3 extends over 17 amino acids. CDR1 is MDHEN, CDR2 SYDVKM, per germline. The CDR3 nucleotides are TGTGCCAGCAGTTGGCCATCCCGGGACAGGGTACCCGGGGAGCTGTTTTTT. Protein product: CASSWPSRDRVPGELFF.

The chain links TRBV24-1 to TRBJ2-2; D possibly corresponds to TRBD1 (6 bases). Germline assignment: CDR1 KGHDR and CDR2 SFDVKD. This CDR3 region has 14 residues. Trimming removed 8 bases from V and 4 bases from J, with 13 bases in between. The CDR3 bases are TGTGCCACCAAGGGGTTAGGGGGCACCGGGGAGCTGTTTTTT. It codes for CATKGLGGTGELFF.